This section outlines one T cell receptor (beta chain) sequence together with its context. PCR employed 60 Vbeta and 13 Jbeta primers. Assay: immunoSEQ multiplex PCR; the TCRdb copy retains only in-frame clones and omits some. Of roughly 280,000 clones listed, around two thirds are singletons. This specimen belongs to a study of cytomegalovirus exposure and HLA in healthy donors. The CDR3 contains 16 residues. Germline lookup yields CDR1 SEHNR and CDR2 FQNEAQ (reference sequence). After removal of 5 bases from V and 0 bases from J, the junction contained 7 bases not matched to a gene. The V and J genes are TRBV7-9 and TRBJ2-4, with TRBD1 matching 7 bases. The sequencing input was PBMCs. This TCR was sampled from a female donor in good health and CMV-seronegative. The CDR3 nucleotides are TGTGCCAGCAGCCCTCGACAGGGTTTAGCCAAAAACATTCAGTACTTC. Translated, it gives CASSPRQGLAKNIQYF.